Shown below are 32 T cell receptor beta chains from a single sample sequenced in a study of shared clonotypes between healthy human individuals (dated by TCRdb to 2018 to 2021). Library generation was performed with the immunoSEQ multiplex PCR assay. TCRdb holds this immuneACCESS table with in-frame rearrangements only. Some clones are missing; in checked studies, unresolved V genes explain under half, and the rest has no known cause. The sample data list 2 million to 2.5 million clones, and 85% to 95% of these were observed just once. Around 1.7% of the sample belongs to the ten largest clones. CD8 naive samples were obtained by positive selection for CCR7 among CD45RO-negative cells, yielding a CD45RA+CCR7+ population from which TemRA cells were excluded. The specimen sequenced was naive CD8+ T cells from PBMCs. The cell subset or site label here, explained by the study, means: CD45RA+CCR7+. The receptors derive from a man aged 18 to 30 in good health. Some clones in this sample may be carry-over from other donors' samples.

The chain is built from TRBV28 and TRBJ1-2; D not certain. Trimming cost V 7 bases and J 2 bases, with 8 bases left between them. CDR1 is MDHEN, CDR2 SYDVKM, per germline. This CDR3 has 12 residues. The DNA of the CDR3 is TGTGCCAGCATTGGCGGAAACTATGGCTACACCTTC. As protein: CASIGGNYGYTF.

The chain recombines TRBV4-1 with TRBJ1-2, with a weak D call TRBD1 (5 bases). The V gene lost 3 bases and the J gene lost 0 bases, with 14 bases spanning the gap. The germline V gene encodes CDR1 MGHRA and CDR2 YSYEKL. The CDR3 consists of 16 residues. The CDR3 DNA reads TGCGCCAGCAGCCACCCCCGGGGGGGGGCTAACTATGGCTACACCTTC. Its translation: CASSHPRGGANYGYTF.

This clone was observed a few times. Other nucleotide sequences from this sample produce the same CDR3. CDR3 nucleotide sequence: TGTGCCAGCAGTGGGGACAGGGGTAGCGCTGAAGCTTTCTTT. Its translation is CASSGDRGSAEAFF. The chain carries TRBV28 and TRBJ1-1; TRBD1 agrees at 10 bases. The length of the CDR3 is 14 residues. Germline loops: CDR1 MDHEN, CDR2 SYDVKM. V lost 5 bases to trimming and J lost 6 bases; unmatched junction nucleotides: 6.

This chain uses TRBV5-8 with TRBJ1-5; TRBD1 matches at 10 bases. Germline V CDR1 and CDR2: SGHTS, YDEGEE. The CDR3 spans 19 residues. J lost 5 bases, V lost 4 bases, and 18 bases had no gene match. CDR3 loop: CASSPAGTGESMGDQPQHF. The CDR3 nucleotides are TGTGCCAGCAGCCCCGCGGGGACAGGGGAGAGTATGGGTGATCAGCCCCAGCATTTT.

Comments on this clone: In the same sample, other DNA sequences code for this CDR3. J is TRBJ2-1 and V is TRBV9; no clear D gene. From germline, CDR1 is SGDLS and CDR2 YYNGEE. This CDR3 has 12 residues. Trimming removed 3 bases at V and 4 bases at J, with 5 bases between. CDR3 loop: CASSATYNEQFF. The CDR3 DNA sequence: TGTGCCAGCAGCGCCACATACAATGAGCAGTTCTTC.

The rearrangement joins TRBV7-6 to TRBJ2-6; D unclear. V was shortened by 5 bases and J by 4 bases, with 12 bases between the two germline ends. The CDR3 is 15 amino acids. CDR1 is SGHVS, CDR2 FNYEAQ, per germline. The CDR3 region is CASSPLGAGANVLTF. Written as DNA, the CDR3 is TGTGCCAGCAGCCCCCTGGGTGCCGGGGCCAACGTCCTGACTTTC.

V gene TRBV4-3 combines with J gene TRBJ1-5, with D perhaps TRBD1 (5 bases). CDR1 and CDR2 from the germline V gene are LGHNA and YSLEER. This CDR3 contains 18 residues. V was pared by 0 bases and J by 0 bases, with 15 bases between. DNA of the CDR3: TGCGCCAGCAGCCAAGATCGTAGGACATACTCTAGCAATCAGCCCCAGCATTTT. Translating it yields CASSQDRRTYSSNQPQHF.

Concerning this clone itself: The sample holds other DNA sequences that translate to the same CDR3. The CDR3 here is CASSVVPGSSYEQYF. Written as DNA, the CDR3 is TGTGCCAGCAGCGTAGTTCCCGGGAGCTCCTACGAGCAGTACTTC. This chain connects TRBV9 to TRBJ2-7; TRBD2 might be the D (6 bases). The V end lost 0 bases, the J end lost 0 bases, and 10 bases lay between the germline ends. The CDR3 runs to 15 residues. Germline CDR1 is SGDLS and CDR2 is YYNGEE.

As concerns this clone: The same CDR3 is also encoded by other DNA sequences in this sample. The chain has TRBV9 and TRBJ1-2; D is ambiguous. V was pared by 4 bases and J by 0 bases, with 7 bases between. Germline V CDR1 and CDR2: SGDLS, YYNGEE. The CDR3 spans 13 residues. The CDR3 is CASSPGANYGYTF. The CDR3, as DNA: TGTGCCAGCAGCCCTGGTGCTAACTATGGCTACACCTTC.

The J gene is TRBJ2-7, the V gene TRBV28; D is uncertain. Germline CDR1 MDHEN, CDR2 SYDVKM. CDR3 length: 15 amino acids. Trimming stripped 8 bases from V and 0 bases from J, with 17 bases between. The CDR3 nucleotides are TGTGCCAGCGCCGTCGGGCAGCATCCCTCCTACGAGCAGTACTTC. Protein sequence: CASAVGQHPSYEQYF. Using reference TRBV28 and TRBJ2-7 for the parts outside the CDR3, the full variable domain is DVKVTQSSRYLVKRTGEKVFLECVQDMDHENMFWYRQDPGLGLRLIYFSYDVKMKEKGDIPEGYSVSREKKERFSLILESASTNQTSMYLCASAVGQHPSYEQYFGPGTRLTVT.

This clone was observed a single time. This rearrangement joins TRBV9 to TRBJ2-7; D is perhaps TRBD1 (6 bases). V was trimmed by 1 base and J by 4 bases, leaving 12 bases between them. The CDR3 has 14 residues. Germline CDR1 and CDR2: SGDLS and YYNGEE. The CDR3 spells CASSVTQGQYEQYF. The DNA for the CDR3 is TGTGCCAGCAGCGTAACTCAGGGGCAATACGAGCAGTACTTC.

J is TRBJ2-7 and V is TRBV10-1, with D hard to call. Germline V lookup: CDR1 WNHNN, CDR2 SYGVQD (reference sequence). CDR3 length: 14 residues. V gave up 3 bases and J gave up 0 bases, with 9 bases separating them. The CDR3 coding sequence is TGCGCCAGCAGTGAACGACCGTTCTCCTACGAGCAGTACTTC. This sequence encodes CASSERPFSYEQYF.

V gene TRBV5-6 combines with J gene TRBJ2-5; D remains unclear. The DNA end is a closer match to TRBJ2-7, so the J assignment may be wrong. CDR1 is SGHDT, CDR2 YYEEEE, per germline. The CDR3 loop spans 15 amino acids. Here the CDR3 DNA reads TGTGCCAGCAGCTTGGGGGTCGGCAGCCTCTACGAGCAGTACTTC. Protein sequence: CASSLGVGSLYEQYF.

The chain combines TRBV19 with TRBJ2-7; TRBD2 matches at 9 bases. J was trimmed by 5 bases and V by 4 bases; bases with no gene match: 18. CDR1 and CDR2 from the germline V gene are LNHDA and SQIVND (reference sequence). The CDR3 spans 18 residues. The CDR3 DNA follows: TGTGCCAGTAGTACGGGACGCGGGATTAGCGGGAGAGGTCACGAGCAGTACTTC. It encodes CASSTGRGISGRGHEQYF.

The chain couples TRBV13 to TRBJ1-1; 9 positions match TRBD1. The CDR3 contains 13 residues. CDR1 PRHDT and CDR2 FYEKMQ come from the germline V gene (reference sequence). V shed 4 bases, J shed 6 bases, and the junction held 3 bases outside the gene matches. The CDR3, as DNA: TGTGCCAGCAGCTCCCGGGACAGGGCTGAAGCTTTCTTT. Protein product: CASSSRDRAEAFF.

V and J are TRBV27 and TRBJ2-2; D unresolved. Germline loops: CDR1 MNHEY, CDR2 SMNVEV (reference sequence). The CDR3 has 14 residues. Deletions cut 3 bases from V and 7 bases from J, with 12 bases between. For the CDR3, the DNA is TGTGCCAGCAGTTTCGTGGGGATGGGCGGGGAGCTGTTTTTT. Its translation: CASSFVGMGGELFF.

The chain has TRBV10-3 and TRBJ2-5; TRBD2 matches 8 bases. Trimming at V came to 2 bases and at J to 4 bases, leaving 3 bases not matched to a gene. Germline CDR1 is ENHRY and CDR2 is SYGVKD. The CDR3 length is 14 residues. Here the CDR3 DNA reads TGTGCCATCAGTGAGGTCACTAGCGGAGAGACCCAGTACTTC. Translating it yields CAISEVTSGETQYF.

As concerns this clone: Other DNA sequences in the sample encode the same CDR3. The rearrangement links TRBV27 to TRBJ1-5, with D perhaps TRBD1 (6 bases). Per the germline V gene, CDR1 is MNHEY and CDR2 is SMNVEV (reference sequence). The CDR3 contains 15 residues. Trimming pared 4 bases from V and 0 bases from J, leaving 10 bases between. The CDR3 loop is CASSSYRDSNQPQHF. The CDR3 coding sequence is TGTGCCAGCAGTTCATACAGGGATAGCAATCAGCCCCAGCATTTT.

The chain uses TRBV5-6 and TRBJ2-7, with 9 bases matching TRBD2. V trimming: 5 bases; J trimming: 2 bases; junction bases outside the gene matches: 5. Germline V gives CDR1 SGHDT, CDR2 YYEEEE. The CDR3 consists of 14 residues. The CDR3, as DNA: TGTGCCAGCAGGTCGGGCGGGAGGGCCTACGAGCAGTACTTC. This codes for CASRSGGRAYEQYF.

This clone was counted between two and nine times. V gene TRBV28 combines with J gene TRBJ1-5; D call uncertain. Deletions cut 3 bases from V and 7 bases from J, with 16 bases between. Germline V gives CDR1 MDHEN, CDR2 SYDVKM. CDR3 length: 15 amino acids. CDR3 sequence: CASSFGVAFTQPQHF. In DNA form, the CDR3 reads TGTGCCAGCAGTTTCGGCGTGGCATTCACCCAGCCCCAGCATTTT.

The gene calls are TRBV9 and TRBJ1-2; D is undetermined. The CDR3 totals 11 residues. The V end was cut by 3 bases, the J end by 7 bases, with 7 bases between. Germline lookup yields CDR1 SGDLS and CDR2 YYNGEE. As DNA, the CDR3 is TGTGCCAGCAGCGGGCTTTTTGGCTACACCTTC. Encoded protein: CASSGLFGYTF.

The chain recombines TRBV29-1 with TRBJ2-6; D unresolved. Germline V gene lookup returns CDR1 SQVTM and CDR2 ANQGSEA. CDR3 size: 13 residues. The germline V and J ends were trimmed by 2 bases and 12 bases, with 14 bases remaining between them. DNA for the CDR3: TGCAGCGTTGAATATGGGGTAATGAGCGTCCTGACTTTC. As protein: CSVEYGVMSVLTF.

This clone was seen only once. This chain uses TRBV7-2 with TRBJ2-2; 11 bases are shared with TRBD2. V shed 10 bases and J 4 bases; nucleotides not matched to a gene: 11. CDR1 is SGHTA, CDR2 FQGNSA, per germline. The CDR3 is 16 amino acids. CDR3 residues: CATVAISGRVTGELFF. The CDR3 DNA is TGTGCCACGGTCGCGATTAGCGGGAGGGTCACCGGGGAGCTGTTTTTT.

Turning to this clone: The same CDR3 also results from other DNA sequences found in this sample. This chain uses TRBV18 with TRBJ2-7, with D tentatively TRBD2 (5 bases). Germline loops: CDR1 KGHSH, CDR2 LQKENI. Deletions cut 3 bases from V and 3 bases from J, with 12 bases between. This CDR3 is 14 amino acids long. CDR3 DNA: TGTGCCAGCTCACCGGCGGGTCCAAGCTACGAGCAGTACTTC. Its translation: CASSPAGPSYEQYF.

This chain joins TRBV27 and TRBJ2-1, with 9 positions matching TRBD1. The junction had 5 bases not matched to a gene; V was cut back by 6 bases and J by 2 bases. The CDR3 contains 15 residues. The germline CDR1 and CDR2 sequences are MNHEY and SMNVEV (reference sequence). In nucleotides, the CDR3 is TGTGCCAGCAGCTGGACAGGGGACACCTACAATGAGCAGTTCTTC. This encodes CASSWTGDTYNEQFF.

The CDR3 is CASRPTGPHPYEQYF. The DNA for the CDR3 is TGTGCCAGCAGGCCGACAGGACCGCACCCCTACGAGCAGTACTTC. This sequence joins TRBV27 and TRBJ2-7; D might be TRBD1 (6 bases). Trimming removed 6 bases from V and 2 bases from J, with 17 bases in between. There are 15 residues in the CDR3. CDR1 MNHEY and CDR2 SMNVEV come from the germline V gene (reference sequence).

The gene calls are TRBV28 and TRBJ2-1; D perhaps matches TRBD2 (5 bases). The germline CDR1 and CDR2 sequences are MDHEN and SYDVKM. With 6 bases removed from V and 6 bases from J, the gap between germline ends came to 12 bases. This CDR3 is built from 13 residues. Here the CDR3 DNA reads TGTGCCAGCAGCATACTAGACCCCAATGAGCAGTTCTTC. This encodes CASSILDPNEQFF.

The chain recombines TRBV30 with TRBJ2-7; TRBD2 is a possible D gene (5 bases). This CDR3 is 14 amino acids long. Trimming pared 0 bases from V and 5 bases from J, leaving 14 bases between. Germline V gives CDR1 GTSNPN, CDR2 SVGIG (reference sequence). The CDR3 is CAWSVFLAPNEQYF. CDR3 DNA: TGTGCCTGGAGTGTTTTCCTAGCTCCTAACGAGCAGTACTTC.

This chain joins TRBV2 and TRBJ2-7; 10 bases line up with TRBD1. From germline, CDR1 is SNHLY and CDR2 FYNNEI. The CDR3 contains 14 residues. The V segment lost 4 bases and the J segment 7 bases; nucleotides outside the gene matches: 7. CDR3 DNA: TGTGCCAGCAGTGCCGGGACAGGGGCCCTGGAGCAGTACTTC. Its translation is CASSAGTGALEQYF.

This chain joins TRBV23-1 and TRBJ1-1, with D unresolved. TRBV23-1 is assigned to the ORF class and has an uncertain function. CDR3 length: 15 amino acids. V lost 7 bases and J 0 bases, leaving 15 bases between the germline ends. CDR3 region: CASTTLRVMNTEAFF. The CDR3 DNA follows: TGCGCCAGCACGACCCTGAGGGTCATGAACACTGAAGCTTTCTTT.

The CDR3 bases are TGCGCCAGCAGCTCGGGATTACTAGCGGACTACGAGCAGTACTTC. Residues: CASSSGLLADYEQYF. J is TRBJ2-7 and V is TRBV5-1, with 8 bases aligning to TRBD2. J gave up 3 bases and V 3 bases, and 8 bases lay outside the gene matches. In germline, CDR1 is SGHRS, CDR2 YFSETQ. CDR3 length equals 15 residues.

The chain links TRBV28 to TRBJ2-1; no firm D call. CDR3 size: 15 residues. Germline values: CDR1 MDHEN, CDR2 SYDVKM. V shed 6 bases and J shed 4 bases, with 16 bases lying between them. CDR3 DNA: TGTGCCAGCAGCGCCCCCGCTTTATGGTACAATGAGCAGTTCTTC. It specifies CASSAPALWYNEQFF. Based on the CDR3 plus reference TRBV28 and TRBJ2-1, the full variable domain is DVKVTQSSRYLVKRTGEKVFLECVQDMDHENMFWYRQDPGLGLRLIYFSYDVKMKEKGDIPEGYSVSREKKERFSLILESASTNQTSMYLCASSAPALWYNEQFFGPGTRLTVL.